The T cell receptor beta chain described here comes from a study of early T cells in non-severe SARS-CoV-2 infection. The V end was cut by 7 bases, the J end by 3 bases, with 16 bases between. Germline V lookup: CDR1 SQVTM, CDR2 ANQGSEA. The CDR3 sequence is 13 residues long. In this sample, this clonotype turned up a few times. TCRdb re-analysed the 5' RACE reads in MiXCR, keeping a single row per CDR3 protein. There are about 25,000 distinct CDR3 sequences in the sample; less than 7% occur only once, and under 2.5% lies in the top ten. What was sequenced was whole blood. The TCR was taken from an adult who was a healthcare worker with PCR-confirmed SARS-CoV-2 infection or an uninfected control (not recorded which). This chain uses TRBV29-1 with TRBJ2-7, with TRBD1 as a possible D gene (7 bases). CDR3 in DNA: TGCAGCGCGACAGGGTGGGGGGACTACGAGCAGTACTTC. Translation gives CSATGWGDYEQYF.